Shown below are 8 T cell receptor beta chains from a single sample sequenced in a study of early T cells in non-severe SARS-CoV-2 infection. Each CDR3 protein is one row after TCRdb ran MiXCR on the 5' RACE reads. The sample lists around 40,000 distinct CDR3 sequences; 5.5% to 8% were seen once. This specimen was whole blood, taken at baseline. The source is an adult who was a healthcare worker with PCR-confirmed SARS-CoV-2 infection or an uninfected control (not recorded which).

This clonotype was observed at least ten times. V gene TRBV6-6 combines with J gene TRBJ2-3, with TRBD2 identical over 10 bases. The CDR3 has 17 amino acids. Germline CDR1 is MNHNY and CDR2 is SVGAGI (reference sequence). J lost 3 bases, V lost 6 bases, and 12 bases had no gene match. The CDR3 DNA reads as TGTGCCAGCAGCCCCCAAAGCGGGAGGGCGGGAACAGATACGCAGTATTTT. Its translation is CASSPQSGRAGTDTQYF.

This clonotype was seen repeatedly, ten times or more. J is TRBJ2-5 and V is TRBV20-1; 8 nucleotides align to TRBD1. Germline CDR1 and CDR2: DFQATT and SNEGSKA (reference sequence). The length of the CDR3 is 14 residues. V was clipped by 5 bases and J by 2 bases; unmatched bases: 7. CDR3 region: CSASRDRQQETQYF. The CDR3 DNA is TGCAGTGCTTCACGGGACAGGCAACAAGAGACCCAGTACTTC.

This clonotype was counted at least ten times. V gene TRBV19 combines with J gene TRBJ2-3; D is unresolved. This CDR3 is 14 amino acids long. The V end was cut by 4 bases, the J end by 6 bases, with 14 bases between. CDR1 and CDR2 (germline): LNHDA, SQIVND (reference sequence). CDR3 region: CASSTDWRGDTQYF. Here the CDR3 DNA reads TGTGCCAGTAGTACCGACTGGAGAGGTGATACGCAGTATTTT.

This clonotype has at least ten counts. The chain uses TRBV6-2 or TRBV6-3 and TRBJ2-7; the match to TRBD1 covers 8 bases. The germline V gene has CDR1 MNHEY and CDR2 SVGEGT. Unmatched junction bases numbered 1, after V lost 6 bases and J lost 6 bases. The CDR3 has 11 residues. The CDR3, as DNA: TGTGCCAGCAGCACAGGGGGCGAGCAGTACTTC. Its translation is CASSTGGEQYF.

This clonotype was seen many times. The J gene is TRBJ2-5, the V gene TRBV28, with 16 bases aligning to TRBD2. Germline trimming cut 6 bases from V and 4 bases from J; bases unmatched to any gene: 5. This CDR3 has 16 residues. CDR1 and CDR2 (germline): MDHEN, SYDVKM. The CDR3 bases are TGTGCCAGCAGGGGGACTAGCGGGAGGGCGGGAGAGACCCAGTACTTC. Translation gives CASRGTSGRAGETQYF. The variable domain in full, completed from reference TRBV28 and TRBJ2-5, reads DVKVTQSSRYLVKRTGEKVFLECVQDMDHENMFWYRQDPGLGLRLIYFSYDVKMKEKGDIPEGYSVSREKKERFSLILESASTNQTSMYLCASRGTSGRAGETQYFGPGTRLLVL.

This clonotype was counted many times. The V gene is TRBV7-2, the J gene TRBJ2-7; 8 positions agree with TRBD1. Germline assignment: CDR1 SGHTA and CDR2 FQGNSA. V lost 5 bases to trimming and J lost 2 bases; unmatched junction nucleotides: 2. The CDR3 loop spans 13 amino acids. CDR3 sequence reads: CASSPDRAYEQYF. The CDR3 coding sequence is TGTGCCAGCAGCCCGGACAGGGCCTACGAGCAGTACTTC.

Turning to this clonotype: This clone may be a read error of a much larger clone one base away. This chain uses TRBV10-3 with TRBJ2-3, with D possibly being TRBD2 (5 bases). This CDR3 spans 13 amino acids. Per germline, CDR1 ENHRY and CDR2 SYGVKD. CDR3 nucleotide sequence: TGTGCCATCGCCAAGCGGCTCACAGCTACGCAGTATTTT. It translates to CAIAKRLTATQYF.

The rearrangement joins TRBV24-1 to TRBJ1-4; the D gene is possibly TRBD1 (6 bases). Trimming shortened V by 5 bases and J by 8 bases, and 17 bases separated the two germline ends. The V gene's germline CDR1 is KGHDR and CDR2 SFDVKD. The CDR3 is made up of 15 amino acids. The CDR3 nucleotides read TGTGCCACCAGTGCAACACAGGGCACGGTGGAAAAACTGTTTTTT. The encoded protein is CATSATQGTVEKLFF.